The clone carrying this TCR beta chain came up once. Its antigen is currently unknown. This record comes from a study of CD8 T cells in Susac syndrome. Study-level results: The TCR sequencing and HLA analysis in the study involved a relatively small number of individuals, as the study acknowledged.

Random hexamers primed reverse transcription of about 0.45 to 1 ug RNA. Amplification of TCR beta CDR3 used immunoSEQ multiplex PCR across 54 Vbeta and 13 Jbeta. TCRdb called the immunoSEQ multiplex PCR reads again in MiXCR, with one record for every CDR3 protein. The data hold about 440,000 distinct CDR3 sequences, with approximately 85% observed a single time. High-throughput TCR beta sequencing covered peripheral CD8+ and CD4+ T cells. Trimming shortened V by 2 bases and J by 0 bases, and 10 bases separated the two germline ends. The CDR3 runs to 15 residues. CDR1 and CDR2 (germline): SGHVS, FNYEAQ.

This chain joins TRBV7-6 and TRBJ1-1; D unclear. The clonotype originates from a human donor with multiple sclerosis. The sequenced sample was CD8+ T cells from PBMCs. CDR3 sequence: CASSLRPEMNTEAFF. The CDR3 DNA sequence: TGTGCCAGCAGCTTAAGACCAGAGATGAACACTGAAGCTTTCTTT.